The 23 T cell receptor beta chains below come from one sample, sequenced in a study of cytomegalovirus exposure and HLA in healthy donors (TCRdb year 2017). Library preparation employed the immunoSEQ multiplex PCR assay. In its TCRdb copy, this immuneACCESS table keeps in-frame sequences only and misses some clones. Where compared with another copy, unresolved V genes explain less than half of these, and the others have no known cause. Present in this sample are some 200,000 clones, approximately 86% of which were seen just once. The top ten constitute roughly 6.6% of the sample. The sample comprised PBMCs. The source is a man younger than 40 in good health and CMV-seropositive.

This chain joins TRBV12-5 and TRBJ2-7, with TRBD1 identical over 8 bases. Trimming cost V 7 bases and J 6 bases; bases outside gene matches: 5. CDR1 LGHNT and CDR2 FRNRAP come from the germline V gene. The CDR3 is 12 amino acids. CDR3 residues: CASATGVSEQYF. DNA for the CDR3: TGTGCTAGTGCGACAGGGGTATCCGAGCAGTACTTC.

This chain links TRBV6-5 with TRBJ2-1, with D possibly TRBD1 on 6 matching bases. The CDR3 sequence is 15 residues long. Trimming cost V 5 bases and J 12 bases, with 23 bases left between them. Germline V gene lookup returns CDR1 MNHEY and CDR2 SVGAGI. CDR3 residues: CASSLIQGPPWAQFF. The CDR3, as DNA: TGTGCCAGCAGTCTGATCCAGGGGCCTCCGTGGGCGCAGTTCTTC.

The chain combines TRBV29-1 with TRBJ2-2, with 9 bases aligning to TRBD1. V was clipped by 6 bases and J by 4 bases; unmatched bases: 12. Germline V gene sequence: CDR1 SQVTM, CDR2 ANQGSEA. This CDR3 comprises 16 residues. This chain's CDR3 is CSVLKGQGGGTGELFF. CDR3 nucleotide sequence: TGCAGCGTCCTGAAGGGACAGGGCGGGGGCACCGGGGAGCTGTTTTTT.

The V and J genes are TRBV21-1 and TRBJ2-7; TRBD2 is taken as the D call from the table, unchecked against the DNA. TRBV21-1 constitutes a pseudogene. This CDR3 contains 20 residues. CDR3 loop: CATRFMGCPGLAGASYEQYF. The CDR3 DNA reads TGTGCCACCCGTTTTATGGGGTGCCCCGGACTAGCGGGGGCCTCCTACGAGCAGTACTTC.

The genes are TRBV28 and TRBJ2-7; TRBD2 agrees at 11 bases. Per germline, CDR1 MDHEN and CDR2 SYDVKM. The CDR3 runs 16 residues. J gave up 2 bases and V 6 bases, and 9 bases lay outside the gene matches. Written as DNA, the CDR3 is TGTGCCAGCAGCCCCGATACTAGCGGGAGTCCCTACGAGCAGTACTTC. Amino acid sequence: CASSPDTSGSPYEQYF.

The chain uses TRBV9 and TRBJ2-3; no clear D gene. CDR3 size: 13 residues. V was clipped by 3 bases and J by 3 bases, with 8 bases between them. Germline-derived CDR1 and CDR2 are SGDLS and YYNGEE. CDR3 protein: CASSAFMTDTQYF. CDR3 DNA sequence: TGTGCCAGCAGCGCCTTTATGACAGATACGCAGTATTTT.

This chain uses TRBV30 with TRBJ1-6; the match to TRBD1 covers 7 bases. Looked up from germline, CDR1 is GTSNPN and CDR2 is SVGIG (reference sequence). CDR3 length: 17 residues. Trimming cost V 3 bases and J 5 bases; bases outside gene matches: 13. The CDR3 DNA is TGTGCCTGGAGCCTGGGGACAGCTCACCTAAATAATTCACCCCTCCACTTT. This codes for CAWSLGTAHLNNSPLHF.

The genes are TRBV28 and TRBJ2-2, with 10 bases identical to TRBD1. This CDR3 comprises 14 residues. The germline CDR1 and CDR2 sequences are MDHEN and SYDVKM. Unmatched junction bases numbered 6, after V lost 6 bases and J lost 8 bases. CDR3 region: CASRETGGWGELFF. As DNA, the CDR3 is TGTGCCAGCAGAGAGACAGGGGGCTGGGGGGAGCTGTTTTTT.

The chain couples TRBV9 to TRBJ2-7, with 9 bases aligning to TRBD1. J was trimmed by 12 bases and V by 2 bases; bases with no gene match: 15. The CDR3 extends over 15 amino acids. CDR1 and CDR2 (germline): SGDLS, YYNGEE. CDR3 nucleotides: TGTGCCAGCAGCGTCCGGGACAGGGACAAAGCCGATACGTACTTC. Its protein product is CASSVRDRDKADTYF.

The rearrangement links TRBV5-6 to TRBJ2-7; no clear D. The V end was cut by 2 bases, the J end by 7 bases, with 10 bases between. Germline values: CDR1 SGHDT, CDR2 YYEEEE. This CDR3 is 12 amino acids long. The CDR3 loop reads CASSFGILEQYF. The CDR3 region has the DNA TGTGCCAGCAGCTTTGGGATTTTGGAGCAGTACTTC.

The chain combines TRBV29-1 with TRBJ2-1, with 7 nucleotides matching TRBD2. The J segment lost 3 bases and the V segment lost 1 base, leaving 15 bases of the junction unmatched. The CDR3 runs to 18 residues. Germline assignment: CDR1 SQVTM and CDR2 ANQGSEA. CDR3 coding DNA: TGCAGCGTTGAAGGGGGAGGGCAACTAGGCGGGGGCTACAATGAGCAGTTCTTC. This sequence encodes CSVEGGGQLGGGYNEQFF.

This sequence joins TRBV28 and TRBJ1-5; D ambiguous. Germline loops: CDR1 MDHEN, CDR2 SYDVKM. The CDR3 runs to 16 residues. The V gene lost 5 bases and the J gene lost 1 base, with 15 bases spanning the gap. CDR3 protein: CASSPAKPASNQPQHF. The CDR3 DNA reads TGTGCCAGCAGTCCCGCCAAGCCGGCAAGCAATCAGCCCCAGCATTTT. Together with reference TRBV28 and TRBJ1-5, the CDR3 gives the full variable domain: DVKVTQSSRYLVKRTGEKVFLECVQDMDHENMFWYRQDPGLGLRLIYFSYDVKMKEKGDIPEGYSVSREKKERFSLILESASTNQTSMYLCASSPAKPASNQPQHFGDGTRLSIL.

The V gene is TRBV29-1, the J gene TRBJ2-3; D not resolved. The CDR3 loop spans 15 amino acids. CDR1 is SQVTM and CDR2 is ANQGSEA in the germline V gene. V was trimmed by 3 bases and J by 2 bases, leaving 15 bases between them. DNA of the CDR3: TGCAGCGTTGACGGTTCTCTAGTGCCCACAGATACGCAGTATTTT. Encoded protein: CSVDGSLVPTDTQYF.

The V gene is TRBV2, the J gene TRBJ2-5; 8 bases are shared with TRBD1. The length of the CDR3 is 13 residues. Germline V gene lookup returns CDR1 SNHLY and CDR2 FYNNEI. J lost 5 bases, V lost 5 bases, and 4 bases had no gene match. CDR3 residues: CASSPDRAETQYF. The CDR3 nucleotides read TGTGCCAGCAGTCCGGACAGGGCTGAGACCCAGTACTTC.

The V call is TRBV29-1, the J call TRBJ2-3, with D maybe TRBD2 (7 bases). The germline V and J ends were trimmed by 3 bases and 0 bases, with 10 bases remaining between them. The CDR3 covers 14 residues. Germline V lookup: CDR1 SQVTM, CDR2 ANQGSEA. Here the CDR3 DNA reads TGCAGCGTTGAGGGAGGGGGAAGCACAGATACGCAGTATTTT. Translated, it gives CSVEGGGSTDTQYF.

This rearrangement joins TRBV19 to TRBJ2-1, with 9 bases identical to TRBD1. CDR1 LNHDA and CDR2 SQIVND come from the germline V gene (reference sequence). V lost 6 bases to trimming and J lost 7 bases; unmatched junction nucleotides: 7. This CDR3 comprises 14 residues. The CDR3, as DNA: TGTGCCAGTAGCGCCGCGACAGGGGGAAATGAGCAGTTCTTC. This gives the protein CASSAATGGNEQFF.

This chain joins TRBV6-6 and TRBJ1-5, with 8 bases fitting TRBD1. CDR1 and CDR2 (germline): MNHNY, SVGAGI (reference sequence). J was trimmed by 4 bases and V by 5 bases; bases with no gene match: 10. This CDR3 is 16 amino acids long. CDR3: CASSLFGQGRNQPQHF. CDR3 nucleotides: TGTGCCAGCAGTCTCTTCGGACAGGGTCGGAATCAGCCCCAGCATTTT.

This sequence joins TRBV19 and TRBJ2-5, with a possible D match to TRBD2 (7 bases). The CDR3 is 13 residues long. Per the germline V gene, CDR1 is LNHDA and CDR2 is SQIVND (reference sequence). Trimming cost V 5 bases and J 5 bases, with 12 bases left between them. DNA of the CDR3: TGTGCCAGTAGTGGCGGGGGCATCGAGACCCAGTACTTC. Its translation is CASSGGGIETQYF.

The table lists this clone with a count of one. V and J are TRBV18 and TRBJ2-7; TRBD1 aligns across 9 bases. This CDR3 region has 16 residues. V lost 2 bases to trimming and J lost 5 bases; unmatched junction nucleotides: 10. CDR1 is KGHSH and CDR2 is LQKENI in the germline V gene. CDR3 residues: CASSPSSGTGSHEQYF. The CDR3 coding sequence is TGTGCCAGCTCACCATCGTCCGGGACAGGGTCCCACGAGCAGTACTTC.

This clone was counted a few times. Here the CDR3 reads CAISAISTGESPLHF. CDR3 DNA sequence: TGTGCCATCAGTGCGATAAGCACAGGGGAATCACCCCTCCACTTT. The V call is TRBV10-3, the J call TRBJ1-6, with TRBD1 matching over 7 bases. This CDR3 contains 15 residues. Germline V gives CDR1 ENHRY, CDR2 SYGVKD. Trimming at V came to 4 bases and at J to 10 bases, leaving 10 bases not matched to a gene.

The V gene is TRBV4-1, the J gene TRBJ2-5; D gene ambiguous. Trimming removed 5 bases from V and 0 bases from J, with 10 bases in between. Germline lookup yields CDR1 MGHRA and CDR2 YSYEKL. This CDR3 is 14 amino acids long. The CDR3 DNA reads TGCGCCAGCAGCATCGGCGGATACCAAGAGACCCAGTACTTC. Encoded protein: CASSIGGYQETQYF.

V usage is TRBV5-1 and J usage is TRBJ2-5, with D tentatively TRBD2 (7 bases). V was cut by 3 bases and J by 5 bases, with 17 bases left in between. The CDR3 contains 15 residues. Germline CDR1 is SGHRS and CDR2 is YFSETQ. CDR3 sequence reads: CASSYTAGAGETQYF. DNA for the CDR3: TGCGCCAGCAGCTACACCGCGGGGGCAGGTGAGACCCAGTACTTC.

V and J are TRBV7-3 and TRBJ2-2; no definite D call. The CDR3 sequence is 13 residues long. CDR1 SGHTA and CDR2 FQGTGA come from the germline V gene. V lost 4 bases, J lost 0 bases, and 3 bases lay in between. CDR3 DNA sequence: TGTGCCAGCAGCTCTCCGAACACCGGGGAGCTGTTTTTT. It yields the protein CASSSPNTGELFF.